This T cell receptor beta chain was sequenced in a study of blood T cells in healthy people across ages. Germline V CDR1 and CDR2: SGDLS, YYNGEE. CDR3 length: 15 residues. Between the trimmed V and J ends, which lost 4 bases and 2 bases, there was a span of 16 bases. The authors ran a second PCR of about 6 to 12 cycles using a sample-barcoded 5' primer and a J-beta primer mix. In TCRdb, the 5' RACE reads were re-called with MiXCR into one record per CDR3 protein. The sample carries around 1,800,000 distinct CDR3 sequences, about two fifths recorded once. The sequence derives from a human donor in good health. The specimen sequenced was blood. The chain is built from TRBV9 and TRBJ2-7; D assignment may be TRBD1 or TRBD2 (6 bases each). The CDR3 protein is CASSPQRGDTYEQYF. CDR3 DNA: TGTGCCAGCAGCCCTCAGAGGGGGGACACCTACGAGCAGTACTTC.